What follows are 5 T cell receptor beta chains derived from one specimen sequenced in a study of cytomegalovirus exposure and HLA in healthy donors. 13 Jbeta primers and 60 Vbeta primers were used for the PCR. The protocol was immunoSEQ multiplex PCR, while the TCRdb copy is restricted to in-frame clones and leaves out a portion. Seen here are roughly 150,000 clones, 73% observed once, and the top ten hold approximately 1.8%. The sequenced sample consisted of PBMCs. The receptors were gathered from a woman aged 18-30 years in good health and CMV-seronegative.

The J gene is TRBJ2-2, the V gene TRBV11-2; TRBD2 aligns across 10 bases. After removal of 2 bases from V and 1 base from J, the junction contained 1 base not matched to a gene. From germline, CDR1 is SGHAT and CDR2 FQNNGV. The CDR3 length is 16 residues. CDR3 coding DNA: TGTGCCAGCAGCTTAATAGCGGGGGGGAACACCGGGGAGCTGTTTTTT. Amino acids: CASSLIAGGNTGELFF.

The chain recombines TRBV7-2 with TRBJ2-5; no firm D call. The tail of the sequence fits TRBJ2-7 better, so the J call may be wrong. Per the germline V gene, CDR1 is SGHTA and CDR2 is FQGNSA. CDR3 length equals 13 residues. The CDR3 sequence is CASSDRVTYEQYF. The CDR3, as DNA: TGTGCCAGCAGCGATCGGGTAACCTACGAGCAGTACTTC.

There are a few counts of this clone. The rearrangement joins TRBV7-9 to TRBJ1-4; D is possibly TRBD1 (6 bases). Germline lookup yields CDR1 SEHNR and CDR2 FQNEAQ (reference sequence). This CDR3 has 15 amino acids. Trimming stripped 4 bases from V and 6 bases from J, with 15 bases between. This chain's CDR3 is CASSSSGGVYEKLFF. The CDR3 DNA reads as TGTGCCAGCAGCTCCAGTGGGGGCGTATATGAAAAACTGTTTTTT.

The genes are TRBV5-6 and TRBJ2-1; 11 positions match TRBD2. The trim removed 4 bases at V and 8 bases at J, leaving 8 bases unmatched. Per the germline V gene, CDR1 is SGHDT and CDR2 is YYEEEE. This CDR3 has 15 amino acids. For the CDR3, the DNA is TGTGCCAGCAGCCCGGTGAGTAGCGGGAGGGATGAGCAGTTCTTC. It specifies CASSPVSSGRDEQFF.

The CDR3 DNA follows: TGTGCCAGCAGTGAAGCGCCCAGGGGTGGGACCGGGGAGCTGTTTTTT. It is translated as CASSEAPRGGTGELFF. V gene TRBV2 combines with J gene TRBJ2-2; a possible D gene is TRBD1 (6 bases). V dropped 0 bases and J dropped 5 bases, with 13 bases sitting between them. The CDR3 sequence is 16 residues long. Germline CDR1 reads SNHLY; CDR2 reads FYNNEI.